Listed below are T cell receptor beta chains from one sample, sequenced in a study of T cells in Graves' hyperthyroidism and ophthalmopathy. One entry per CDR3 protein, called by TCRdb with MiXCR from the multiplex PCR reads. The data contain a few hundred thousand distinct CDR3 sequences, about 16% of them singletons. Sequenced: blood. The receptors stem from a woman in her forties or fifties with Graves' hyperthyroidism that later progressed to Graves' ophthalmopathy. Each CDR3 is given with its conserved first and last residue. Each record gives: clone size, V gene, D gene, J gene, CDR3 protein, CDR3 DNA. A D gene is named only where the DNA matches it firmly. Clone size, where shown, is once, few, many, or a class for clones that have expanded.

abundance: many
v_gene: TRBV2
d_gene: .
j_gene: TRBJ1-3
CDR3aa: CASSEDRDGNTIYF
CDR3nt: TGTGCCAGCAGTGAAGACAGGGATGGAAACACCATATATTTT

abundance: few
v_gene: TRBV3-1
d_gene: .
j_gene: TRBJ1-6
CDR3aa: CASSQDGSNSPLHF
CDR3nt: TGTGCCAGCAGCCAAGATGGTTCCAACTCACCCCTCCACTTT

abundance: many
v_gene: TRBV3-1
d_gene: .
j_gene: TRBJ2-1
CDR3aa: CASSQDGGGRSEQFF
CDR3nt: TGTGCCAGCAGCCAAGATGGGGGCGGGAGATCTGAGCAGTTCTTC

abundance: few
v_gene: TRBV19
d_gene: TRBD2
j_gene: TRBJ2-1
CDR3aa: CASSIPGLAVSSYNEQFF
CDR3nt: TGTGCCAGTAGTATCCCGGGACTAGCGGTGAGCTCCTACAATGAGCAGTTCTTC

abundance: many
v_gene: TRBV28
d_gene: .
j_gene: TRBJ1-4
CDR3aa: CASRLGHPNEKLFF
CDR3nt: TGTGCCAGCAGGTTAGGGCACCCTAATGAAAAACTGTTTTTT

abundance: many
v_gene: TRBV7-3
d_gene: TRBD2
j_gene: TRBJ2-3
CDR3aa: CASSLGSGSKVDTQYF
CDR3nt: TGTGCCAGCAGCTTAGGTAGCGGGAGTAAGGTAGATACGCAGTATTTT

abundance: few
v_gene: TRBV5-1
d_gene: .
j_gene: TRBJ1-3
CDR3aa: CASSFDTNSGNTIYF
CDR3nt: TGCGCCAGCAGCTTTGACACCAACTCTGGAAACACCATATATTTT

abundance: few
v_gene: TRBV19
d_gene: .
j_gene: TRBJ1-5
CDR3aa: CASSAPGPGQPQHF
CDR3nt: TGTGCCAGTAGTGCTCCGGGCCCAGGCCAGCCCCAGCATTTT

abundance: many
v_gene: TRBV9
d_gene: .
j_gene: TRBJ2-2
CDR3aa: CASSVDSSNTGELFF
CDR3nt: TGTGCCAGCAGCGTAGATTCTTCGAACACCGGGGAGCTGTTTTTT

abundance: many
v_gene: TRBV12-3/TRBV12-4
d_gene: TRBD2
j_gene: TRBJ2-6
CDR3aa: CASRNAGTSHSGANVLTF
CDR3nt: TGTGCCAGCAGGAACGCCGGGACTAGTCACTCCGGGGCCAACGTCCTGACTTTC

abundance: .
v_gene: TRBV29-1
d_gene: .
j_gene: TRBJ2-1
CDR3aa: CSVLDPTFYNEQFF
CDR3nt: TGCAGCGTTTTGGACCCGACCTTCTACAATGAGCAGTTCTTC

abundance: .
v_gene: TRBV7-9
d_gene: .
j_gene: TRBJ1-1
CDR3aa: CASSPGGPEAFF
CDR3nt: TGTGCCAGCAGCCCCGGAGGTCCTGAAGCTTTCTTT

abundance: few
v_gene: TRBV24-1
d_gene: .
j_gene: TRBJ2-1
CDR3aa: CATSGRGRGYNEQFF
CDR3nt: TGTGCCACCAGTGGCCGCGGTCGAGGGTACAATGAGCAGTTCTTC

abundance: many
v_gene: TRBV5-1
d_gene: .
j_gene: TRBJ2-3
CDR3aa: CASSLRGEKDPTDTQYF
CDR3nt: TGCGCCAGCAGCTTGAGGGGGGAGAAGGACCCTACAGATACGCAGTATTTT

abundance: many
v_gene: TRBV7-3
d_gene: .
j_gene: TRBJ2-3
CDR3aa: CASSFMGTDTQYF
CDR3nt: TGTGCCAGCAGTTTTATGGGGACAGATACGCAGTATTTT

abundance: many
v_gene: TRBV5-1
d_gene: .
j_gene: TRBJ2-1
CDR3aa: CASSTSTVKSYNEQFF
CDR3nt: TGCGCCAGCAGCACATCCACCGTTAAGTCCTACAATGAGCAGTTCTTC

abundance: many
v_gene: TRBV2
d_gene: .
j_gene: TRBJ1-5
CDR3aa: CASSTGGGQPQHF
CDR3nt: TGTGCCAGCAGTACGGGGGGCGGTCAGCCCCAGCATTTT

abundance: few
v_gene: TRBV20-1
d_gene: .
j_gene: TRBJ1-2
CDR3aa: CSAGGGSYGYTF
CDR3nt: TGCAGTGCTGGGGGCGGGAGCTATGGCTACACCTTC

abundance: many
v_gene: TRBV20-1
d_gene: TRBD2
j_gene: TRBJ2-1
CDR3aa: CSAFPSGSRYNEQFF
CDR3nt: TGCAGTGCTTTCCCTAGCGGGAGTAGGTACAATGAGCAGTTCTTC

abundance: many
v_gene: TRBV2
d_gene: .
j_gene: TRBJ1-2
CDR3aa: CASSAQGAGYTF
CDR3nt: TGTGCCAGCAGTGCCCAGGGCGCCGGCTACACCTTC

abundance: many
v_gene: TRBV27
d_gene: TRBD1
j_gene: TRBJ1-5
CDR3aa: CATALGTGGNQPQHF
CDR3nt: TGTGCCACGGCCCTAGGGACAGGGGGTAATCAGCCCCAGCATTTT

abundance: .
v_gene: TRBV15
d_gene: .
j_gene: TRBJ1-2
CDR3aa: CATSSFLEGVGYTF
CDR3nt: TGTGCCACCAGCAGCTTCCTTGAGGGGGTCGGCTACACCTTC

abundance: many
v_gene: TRBV6-1
d_gene: TRBD1
j_gene: TRBJ1-2
CDR3aa: CASSPTGERGYTF
CDR3nt: TGTGCCAGCAGTCCTACAGGGGAAAGAGGCTACACCTTC

abundance: many
v_gene: TRBV20-1
d_gene: TRBD2
j_gene: TRBJ2-3
CDR3aa: CSANLAERGTDTQYF
CDR3nt: TGCAGTGCTAACCTAGCGGAGAGAGGCACAGATACGCAGTATTTT

abundance: many
v_gene: TRBV28
d_gene: .
j_gene: TRBJ1-1
CDR3aa: CASSPGESTEAFF
CDR3nt: TGTGCCAGCAGTCCAGGGGAAAGCACTGAAGCTTTCTTT

abundance: many
v_gene: TRBV11-2
d_gene: .
j_gene: TRBJ2-3
CDR3aa: CASSYSPDTQYF
CDR3nt: TGTGCCAGCAGCTATAGCCCAGATACGCAGTATTTT

abundance: many
v_gene: TRBV27
d_gene: .
j_gene: TRBJ1-5
CDR3aa: CASSPEWGEVNQPQHF
CDR3nt: TGTGCCAGCAGTCCCGAGTGGGGCGAAGTCAATCAGCCCCAGCATTTT

abundance: .
v_gene: TRBV20-1
d_gene: .
j_gene: TRBJ1-1
CDR3aa: CSGRTPTRMAEAFF
CDR3nt: TGCAGTGGTCGTACCCCAACCCGGATGGCTGAAGCTTTCTTT

abundance: many
v_gene: TRBV6-1
d_gene: .
j_gene: TRBJ2-7
CDR3aa: CASSPVTGKVAYEQYF
CDR3nt: TGTGCCAGCAGTCCCGTAACGGGGAAGGTAGCCTACGAGCAGTACTTC

abundance: many
v_gene: TRBV29-1
d_gene: .
j_gene: TRBJ1-2
CDR3aa: CSVEGAALYGYTF
CDR3nt: TGCAGCGTTGAGGGAGCAGCGCTCTATGGCTACACCTTC

abundance: many
v_gene: TRBV5-1
d_gene: .
j_gene: TRBJ2-1
CDR3aa: CASSLKRGANEQFF
CDR3nt: TGCGCCAGCAGCTTGAAACGGGGGGCAAATGAGCAGTTCTTC

abundance: many
v_gene: TRBV28
d_gene: .
j_gene: TRBJ1-5
CDR3aa: CASRTAGGGQPQHF
CDR3nt: TGTGCCAGCAGGACCGCCGGAGGGGGTCAGCCCCAGCATTTT

abundance: few
v_gene: TRBV30
d_gene: .
j_gene: TRBJ2-7
CDR3aa: CAWTSGTSYEQYF
CDR3nt: TGTGCCTGGACCTCCGGCACGTCCTACGAGCAGTACTTC

abundance: many
v_gene: TRBV19
d_gene: .
j_gene: TRBJ2-7
CDR3aa: CASSIPGQSSYEQYF
CDR3nt: TGTGCCAGTAGTATACCGGGGCAGAGCTCCTACGAGCAGTACTTC

abundance: many
v_gene: TRBV20-1
d_gene: .
j_gene: TRBJ2-1
CDR3aa: CSVNLLTVNEQFF
CDR3nt: TGCAGTGTAAATTTATTGACAGTTAATGAGCAGTTCTTC

abundance: .
v_gene: TRBV28
d_gene: TRBD1
j_gene: TRBJ1-4
CDR3aa: CASLQGQGSEKLFF
CDR3nt: TGTGCCAGCCTCCAAGGACAGGGTAGTGAAAAACTGTTTTTT

abundance: many
v_gene: TRBV14
d_gene: .
j_gene: TRBJ1-1
CDR3aa: CASSQPFRRTKQMNTEAFF
CDR3nt: TGTGCCAGCAGCCAACCGTTCAGACGAACGAAACAAATGAACACTGAAGCTTTCTTT

abundance: many
v_gene: TRBV5-1
d_gene: .
j_gene: TRBJ2-1
CDR3aa: CASSSSSFYNEQFF
CDR3nt: TGCGCCAGCAGCTCTTCTAGCTTCTACAATGAGCAGTTCTTC

abundance: many
v_gene: TRBV12-3/TRBV12-4
d_gene: .
j_gene: TRBJ2-7
CDR3aa: CASSFAGRTYEQYF
CDR3nt: TGTGCCAGCAGTTTTGCGGGGAGGACCTACGAGCAGTACTTC

abundance: many
v_gene: TRBV2
d_gene: TRBD2
j_gene: TRBJ2-3
CDR3aa: CAISTTAGGALGDTQYF
CDR3nt: TGTGCCATCTCTACGACGGCGGGAGGAGCCTTAGGGGATACGCAGTATTTT

abundance: .
v_gene: TRBV18
d_gene: .
j_gene: TRBJ1-4
CDR3aa: CASSPRKVNEKLFF
CDR3nt: TGTGCCAGCTCACCTCGAAAGGTTAATGAAAAACTGTTTTTT

abundance: many
v_gene: TRBV30
d_gene: .
j_gene: TRBJ1-5
CDR3aa: CAWSGQVAQPQHF
CDR3nt: TGTGCCTGGAGTGGACAGGTAGCTCAGCCCCAGCATTTT

abundance: .
v_gene: TRBV9
d_gene: TRBD1
j_gene: TRBJ2-3
CDR3aa: CASTLWGTGEDTQYF
CDR3nt: TGTGCCAGCACCCTTTGGGGGACAGGGGAGGATACGCAGTATTTT

abundance: many
v_gene: TRBV27
d_gene: TRBD1
j_gene: TRBJ2-2
CDR3aa: CASSPITGVPGELFF
CDR3nt: TGTGCCAGCAGCCCTATAACAGGGGTCCCCGGGGAGCTGTTTTTT

abundance: few
v_gene: TRBV11-2
d_gene: .
j_gene: TRBJ1-1
CDR3aa: CASSGRVSLRAFF
CDR3nt: TGTGCCAGCAGCGGCCGGGTTTCCTTGAGGGCTTTCTTT

abundance: many
v_gene: TRBV20-1
d_gene: .
j_gene: TRBJ1-4
CDR3aa: CSARGQAGDEKLFF
CDR3nt: TGCAGTGCTAGAGGACAGGCAGGGGATGAAAAACTGTTTTTT

abundance: .
v_gene: TRBV4-1
d_gene: .
j_gene: TRBJ1-2
CDR3aa: CASSQDNQPLKGYTF
CDR3nt: TGCGCCAGCAGCCAAGATAACCAGCCCCTGAAAGGCTACACCTTC

abundance: few
v_gene: TRBV7-3
d_gene: .
j_gene: TRBJ2-7
CDR3aa: CASSLGPGPNYEQYF
CDR3nt: TGTGCCAGCAGCCTCGGACCGGGACCGAACTACGAGCAGTACTTC

abundance: many
v_gene: TRBV5-1
d_gene: TRBD1
j_gene: TRBJ1-1
CDR3aa: CASSLDRPRTGVNTEAFF
CDR3nt: TGCGCCAGCAGCTTGGACCGCCCAAGGACAGGGGTGAACACTGAAGCTTTCTTT

abundance: many
v_gene: TRBV20-1
d_gene: .
j_gene: TRBJ2-1
CDR3aa: CSAKDRRTIGAYNEQFF
CDR3nt: TGCAGTGCTAAGGATAGGCGTACAATTGGGGCCTACAATGAGCAGTTCTTC

abundance: many
v_gene: TRBV11-2
d_gene: .
j_gene: TRBJ1-2
CDR3aa: CASSLEPVINYGYTF
CDR3nt: TGTGCCAGCAGCTTAGAGCCGGTCATCAACTATGGCTACACCTTC

abundance: .
v_gene: TRBV9
d_gene: .
j_gene: TRBJ2-5
CDR3aa: CASSVHQGRETQYF
CDR3nt: TGTGCCAGCAGCGTACACCAGGGGAGGGAGACCCAGTACTTC

abundance: many
v_gene: TRBV2
d_gene: TRBD1
j_gene: TRBJ2-7
CDR3aa: CASSGGTGPYEQYF
CDR3nt: TGTGCCAGCAGTGGTGGGACAGGGCCCTACGAGCAGTACTTC

abundance: many
v_gene: TRBV20-1
d_gene: TRBD2
j_gene: TRBJ2-1
CDR3aa: CSARVSSGKTYNEQFF
CDR3nt: TGCAGTGCTAGAGTTAGTAGCGGGAAGACGTACAATGAGCAGTTCTTC

abundance: many
v_gene: TRBV12-3/TRBV12-4
d_gene: TRBD2
j_gene: TRBJ2-7
CDR3aa: CASRSSGAPYEQYF
CDR3nt: TGTGCCAGCAGATCGAGCGGGGCCCCCTACGAGCAGTACTTC